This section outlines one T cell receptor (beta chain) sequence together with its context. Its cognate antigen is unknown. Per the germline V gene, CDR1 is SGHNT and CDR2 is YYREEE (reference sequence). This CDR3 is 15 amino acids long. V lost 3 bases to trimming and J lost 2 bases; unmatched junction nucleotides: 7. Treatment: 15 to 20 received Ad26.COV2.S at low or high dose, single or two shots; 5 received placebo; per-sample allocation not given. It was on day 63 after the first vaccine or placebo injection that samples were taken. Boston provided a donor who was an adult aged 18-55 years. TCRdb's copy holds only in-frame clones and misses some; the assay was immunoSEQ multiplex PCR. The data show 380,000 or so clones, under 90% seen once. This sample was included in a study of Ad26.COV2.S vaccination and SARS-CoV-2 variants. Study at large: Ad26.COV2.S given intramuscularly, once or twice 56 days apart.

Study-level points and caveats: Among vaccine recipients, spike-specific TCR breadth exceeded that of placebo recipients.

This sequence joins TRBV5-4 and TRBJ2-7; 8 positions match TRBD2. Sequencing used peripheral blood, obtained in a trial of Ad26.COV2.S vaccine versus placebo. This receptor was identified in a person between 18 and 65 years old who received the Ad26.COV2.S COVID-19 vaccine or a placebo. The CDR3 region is CASSSPGTRAYEQYF. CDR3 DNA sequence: TGTGCCAGCAGCTCTCCCGGGACTAGGGCCTACGAGCAGTACTTC.